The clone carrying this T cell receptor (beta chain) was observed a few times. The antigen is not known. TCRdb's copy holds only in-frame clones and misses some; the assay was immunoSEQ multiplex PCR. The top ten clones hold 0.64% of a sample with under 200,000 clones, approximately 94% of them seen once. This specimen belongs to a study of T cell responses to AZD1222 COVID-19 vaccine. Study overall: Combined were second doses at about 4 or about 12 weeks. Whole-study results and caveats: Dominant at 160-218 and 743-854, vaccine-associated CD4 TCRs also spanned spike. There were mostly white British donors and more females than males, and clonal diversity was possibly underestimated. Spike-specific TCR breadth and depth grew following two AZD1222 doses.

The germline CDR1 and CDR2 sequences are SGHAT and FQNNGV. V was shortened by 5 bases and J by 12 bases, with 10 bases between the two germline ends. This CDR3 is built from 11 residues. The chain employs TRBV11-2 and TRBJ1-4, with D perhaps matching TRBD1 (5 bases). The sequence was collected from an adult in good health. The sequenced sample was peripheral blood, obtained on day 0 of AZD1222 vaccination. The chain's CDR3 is CASSQGIELFF. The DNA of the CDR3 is TGTGCCAGCAGCCAGGGTATCGAACTGTTTTTT.